This T cell receptor (beta chain) was identified during a study of cytomegalovirus exposure and HLA in healthy donors. Both 60 Vbeta primers and 13 Jbeta primers went into the PCR. Profiled with immunoSEQ multiplex PCR; TCRdb holds only in-frame clones, not every one. The sample yields roughly 130,000 clones, 80% seen once. Material: PBMCs. The sequence was obtained from a middle-aged man in good health and CMV-seronegative.

For the CDR3, the DNA is TGTGCCAGCAGTTTAGGACAGGGGGCCTACGAGCAGTACTTC. It specifies CASSLGQGAYEQYF. V is TRBV2 and J is TRBJ2-5; TRBD1 aligns across 10 bases. The closer fit of TRBJ2-7 to the DNA end suggests the J call may be wrong. Germline V gene data show CDR1 as SNHLY and CDR2 as FYNNEI. The CDR3 covers 14 residues.